The 25 T cell receptor beta chains given below trace back to one sample, sequenced in a study of blood T cells in healthy people across ages. It was with a sample-barcoded 5' primer and a J-beta primer mix that a second PCR of roughly 7 to 12 cycles was run. TCRdb passed the 5' RACE reads through MiXCR, listing each CDR3 protein once. The sample lists about 290,000 distinct CDR3 sequences, roughly a quarter seen once, with roughly 28% in the top ten. The source material was blood. The source is an older woman in good health.

The chain combines TRBV9 with TRBJ1-6; D is unresolved. V was trimmed by 0 bases and J by 7 bases, leaving 8 bases between them. The CDR3 has 14 residues. Germline assignment: CDR1 SGDLS and CDR2 YYNGEE. The DNA of the CDR3 is TGTGCCAGCAGCGTAGGAGGCAGCAATTCACCCCTCCACTTT. This encodes CASSVGGSNSPLHF.

V and J are TRBV28 and TRBJ2-3; D may correspond to TRBD1 or TRBD2 (6 bases each). The CDR3 spans 16 residues. V lost 6 bases and J lost 0, with 16 bases in between. Germline loops: CDR1 MDHEN, CDR2 SYDVKM. CDR3 loop: CASSHSEGHSTDTQYF. CDR3 coding DNA: TGTGCCAGCAGCCACTCGGAGGGACATAGCACAGATACGCAGTATTTT. The complete variable domain, with remaining parts taken from reference TRBV28 and TRBJ2-3, reads DVKVTQSSRYLVKRTGEKVFLECVQDMDHENMFWYRQDPGLGLRLIYFSYDVKMKEKGDIPEGYSVSREKKERFSLILESASTNQTSMYLCASSHSEGHSTDTQYFGPGTRLTVL.

The chain recombines TRBV20-1 with TRBJ2-4, with D possibly matching TRBD2 (6 bases). V lost 3 bases, J lost 5 bases, and 14 bases lay in between. CDR3 length: 14 residues. The germline V gene encodes CDR1 DFQATT and CDR2 SNEGSKA (reference sequence). The CDR3 here is CSASRRAGENIQYF. CDR3 in DNA: TGCAGTGCTAGCCGGAGAGCGGGTGAAAACATTCAGTACTTC.

The chain has TRBV27 and TRBJ2-5, with a possible D match to TRBD2 (7 bases). The length of the CDR3 is 13 residues. The germline CDR1 and CDR2 sequences are MNHEY and SMNVEV (reference sequence). Trimming removed 9 bases from V and 7 bases from J, with 18 bases in between. In nucleotides, the CDR3 is TGTGCCAGTGGATCGGGGGGCAGGGGGACCCAGTACTTC. Translating gives CASGSGGRGTQYF.

The table lists this clonotype with a few counts. The chain links TRBV18 to TRBJ2-7, with TRBD1 matching over 9 bases. Germline trimming cut 1 base from V and 2 bases from J; bases unmatched to any gene: 3. CDR1 is KGHSH, CDR2 LQKENI, per germline. The CDR3 is 15 residues long. Here the CDR3 DNA reads TGTGCCAGCTCACCACGGACAGGGGAAACCTACGAGCAGTACTTC. Translating gives CASSPRTGETYEQYF.

The genes are TRBV3-1 and TRBJ1-2; D not resolved. Germline assignment: CDR1 LGHDT and CDR2 YNNKEL (reference sequence). The V gene lost 3 bases and the J gene lost 6 bases, with 8 bases spanning the gap. The CDR3 covers 12 residues. This CDR3 reads CASSQTRNGYTF. CDR3 coding DNA: TGTGCCAGCAGCCAGACGAGGAATGGCTACACCTTC.

This clonotype was detected ten times or more. The chain combines TRBV6-5 with TRBJ2-1; D assignment may be TRBD1 or TRBD2 (5 bases each). Per the germline V gene, CDR1 is MNHEY and CDR2 is SVGAGI. This CDR3 has 15 amino acids. Between the trimmed V and J ends, which lost 2 bases and 5 bases, there was a span of 13 bases. CDR3 in DNA: TGTGCCAGCAGTTACGTGGCAGGGAGCCACAATGAGCAGTTCTTC. This encodes CASSYVAGSHNEQFF.

This clonotype was seen a handful of times. The V gene is TRBV5-1, the J gene TRBJ2-1, with D perhaps TRBD2 (5 bases). Germline V lookup: CDR1 SGHRS, CDR2 YFSETQ. This CDR3 is built from 14 residues. The V gene lost 1 base and the J gene lost 6 bases, with 11 bases spanning the gap. The CDR3 region is CASSLSGGRNEQFF. The CDR3 nucleotides are TGCGCCAGCAGCTTGTCCGGAGGTCGCAATGAGCAGTTCTTC. The variable domain in full, with the rest retrieved from reference TRBV5-1 and TRBJ2-1, is KAGVTQTPRYLIKTRGQQVTLSCSPISGHRSVSWYQQTPGQGLQFLFEYFSETQRNKGNFPGRFSGRQFSNSRSEMNVSTLELGDSALYLCASSLSGGRNEQFFGPGTRLTVL.

The chain employs TRBV6-1 and TRBJ2-3; unclear D gene. Germline V gives CDR1 MNHNS, CDR2 SASEGT. The V and J ends lost 6 bases and 4 bases respectively, with 11 bases between them. The CDR3 contains 13 residues. This CDR3 reads CASRVDFSDTQYF. The CDR3 nucleotides are TGTGCCAGCAGGGTGGATTTCTCAGATACGCAGTATTTT.

This chain connects TRBV7-9 to TRBJ1-1; perhaps TRBD1 as D (6 bases). The CDR3 sequence is 14 residues long. CDR1 SEHNR and CDR2 FQNEAQ come from the germline V gene (reference sequence). The ends were cut back, 3 bases at V and 1 base at J, with 9 bases in the middle. The CDR3 DNA reads as TGTGCCAGCAGCTTGGGGGCAACGAACACTGAAGCTTTCTTT. This sequence encodes CASSLGATNTEAFF.

V is TRBV5-6 and J is TRBJ2-3; the D gene is possibly TRBD2 (6 bases). CDR1 and CDR2 (germline): SGHDT, YYEEEE. The germline V and J ends were trimmed by 0 bases and 6 bases, with 11 bases remaining between them. The CDR3 extends over 14 amino acids. The CDR3 spells CASSLGGAVDTQYF. The CDR3 region has the DNA TGTGCCAGCAGCTTGGGCGGGGCGGTCGATACGCAGTATTTT.

Only a few counts were recorded for this clonotype. The chain recombines TRBV28 with TRBJ2-5; a possible D gene is TRBD2 (5 bases). Trimming took 6 bases from V and 11 from J, leaving 19 bases between them. The CDR3 consists of 13 residues. From germline, CDR1 is MDHEN and CDR2 SYDVKM. The CDR3 sequence is CASSPLWAGEQYF. In DNA form, the CDR3 reads TGTGCCAGCAGCCCCCTCTGGGCGGGTGAGCAGTACTTC.

There are a few counts of this clonotype. The conserved phenylalanine or tryptophan is not found at the CDR3 terminus, so this likely reflects a read error. The CDR3 bases are TGTGCCAGCAGCTTAGACTCCGGGGACACTGAAGCTTTCTCT. It encodes CASSLDSGDTEAFS. The chain is built from TRBV7-9 and TRBJ1-1; unclear D gene. The germline V and J ends were trimmed by 1 base and 3 bases, with 9 bases remaining between them. Germline V gene lookup returns CDR1 SEHNR and CDR2 FQNEAQ (reference sequence). CDR3 length: 14 amino acids.

For this clonotype: This clone may be a read error of a much larger clone one base away. This chain links TRBV5-1 with TRBJ2-1; TRBD2 agrees at 14 bases. V trimming: 4 bases; J trimming: 6 bases; junction bases outside the gene matches: 3. Germline V lookup: CDR1 SGHRS, CDR2 YFSETQ. There are 15 residues in the CDR3. CDR3 loop: CASSQGLAGVNEQFF. The CDR3 bases are TGCGCCAGCAGCCAGGGACTAGCGGGAGTCAATGAGCAGTTCTTC. The full variable domain, in which reference TRBV5-1 and TRBJ2-1 provide the parts outside the CDR3, is KAGVTQTPRYLIKTRGQQVTLSCSPISGHRSVSWYQQTPGQGLQFLFEYFSETQRNKGNFPGRFSGRQFSNSRSEMNVSTLELGDSALYLCASSQGLAGVNEQFFGPGTRLTVL.

The CDR3 sequence is CSARDPRGLAGDHEQFF. The CDR3 bases are TGCAGTGCTAGAGACCCAAGGGGACTAGCGGGAGACCATGAGCAGTTCTTC. The V gene is TRBV20-1, the J gene TRBJ2-5; 14 nucleotides line up with TRBD2. The DNA end is more similar to TRBJ2-1, so the J call may be wrong. The germline CDR1 and CDR2 sequences are DFQATT and SNEGSKA (reference sequence). The CDR3 runs 17 residues.

This clonotype appeared a few times. The chain couples TRBV4-1 to TRBJ2-5, with a weak D call TRBD1 (5 bases). CDR1 MGHRA and CDR2 YSYEKL come from the germline V gene. V dropped 2 bases and J dropped 4 bases, with 14 bases sitting between them. The CDR3 is 15 amino acids. CDR3 coding DNA: TGCGCCAGCAGCCAACAACGTGGACAAGGAGAGACCCAGTACTTC. This encodes CASSQQRGQGETQYF.

The chain links TRBV20-1 to TRBJ2-1; no clear D gene. Germline V lookup: CDR1 DFQATT, CDR2 SNEGSKA (reference sequence). The CDR3 contains 17 residues. V was cut by 0 bases and J by 2 bases, with 17 bases left in between. The CDR3 DNA sequence: TGCAGTGCTAGAGATTCGGCGGAGCCCCTAACCTACAATGAGCAGTTCTTC. Translated: CSARDSAEPLTYNEQFF.

This clonotype was seen a handful of times. V usage is TRBV20-1 and J usage is TRBJ2-1; 15 nucleotides align to TRBD2. Germline CDR1 is DFQATT and CDR2 is SNEGSKA (reference sequence). The CDR3 spans 14 residues. The trim removed 5 bases at V and 7 bases at J, leaving 3 bases unmatched. CDR3 amino acids: CSALGTSGRNEQFF. The CDR3 DNA reads as TGCAGTGCTCTCGGGACTAGCGGGAGGAATGAGCAGTTCTTC.

This clonotype appeared many times. The J gene is TRBJ1-4, the V gene TRBV4-1; unclear D gene. Germline CDR1 and CDR2: MGHRA and YSYEKL. The V end was cut by 5 bases, the J end by 6 bases, with 10 bases between. The CDR3 is 13 amino acids. The CDR3 nucleotides are TGCGCCAGCAGCAATGACCCAGATGAAAAACTGTTTTTT. The encoded protein is CASSNDPDEKLFF.

The chain joins TRBV5-6 to TRBJ2-1, with a weak D call TRBD1 (6 bases). CDR3 size: 15 residues. Between the trimmed V and J ends, which lost 3 bases and 5 bases, there was a span of 15 bases. CDR1 is SGHDT and CDR2 is YYEEEE in the germline V gene. CDR3 protein: CASSSGALGNNEQFF. For the CDR3, the DNA is TGTGCCAGCAGCTCAGGGGCCCTAGGGAACAATGAGCAGTTCTTC.

This clonotype was seen a handful of times. The J gene is TRBJ1-2, the V gene TRBV28, with D maybe TRBD1 (5 bases). The CDR3 is made up of 12 amino acids. The germline gives CDR1 MDHEN, CDR2 SYDVKM. The V and J ends lost 4 bases and 5 bases respectively, with 8 bases between them. In DNA, the CDR3 is TGTGCCAGCAGTTATGGGGGGTATGGCTACACCTTC. It translates to CASSYGGYGYTF.

Only a few counts were recorded for this clonotype. The CDR3 DNA follows: TGTGCCAGCAGCGCACCGGGAGTGGTGGAGACCCAGTACTTC. Protein: CASSAPGVVETQYF. The chain has TRBV9 and TRBJ2-5; maybe TRBD2 (6 bases). The CDR3 sequence is 14 residues long. The V and J ends lost 3 bases and 5 bases respectively, with 14 bases between them. In germline, CDR1 is SGDLS, CDR2 YYNGEE.

This clonotype occurred many times. The chain recombines TRBV28 with TRBJ2-7; no definite D call. CDR1 is MDHEN, CDR2 SYDVKM, per germline. The CDR3 is made up of 10 amino acids. V dropped 4 bases and J dropped 12 bases, with 10 bases sitting between them. The CDR3 loop is CASSSFSVYF. CDR3 nucleotides: TGTGCCAGCAGTTCCTTTTCAGTGTACTTC. Based on the CDR3 plus reference TRBV28 and TRBJ2-7, the full variable domain is DVKVTQSSRYLVKRTGEKVFLECVQDMDHENMFWYRQDPGLGLRLIYFSYDVKMKEKGDIPEGYSVSREKKERFSLILESASTNQTSMYLCASSSFSVYFGPGTRLTVT.

There are many counts of this clonotype. This chain joins TRBV7-6 and TRBJ2-3; no definite D call. Trimming pared 6 bases from V and 2 bases from J, leaving 9 bases between. CDR1 is SGHVS and CDR2 is FNYEAQ in the germline V gene. The CDR3 totals 13 residues. As DNA, the CDR3 is TGTGCCAGCAGTCCTTGGCCCACAGATACGCAGTATTTT. Encoded protein: CASSPWPTDTQYF.

The CDR3 is CASSLAMPGTNEKLFF. The CDR3 DNA follows: TGTGCCAGCAGTTTGGCAATGCCCGGGACCAATGAAAAACTGTTTTTT. The rearrangement uses TRBV28 and TRBJ1-4; D possibly corresponds to TRBD1 (5 bases). The germline gives CDR1 MDHEN, CDR2 SYDVKM. The V end was cut by 3 bases, the J end by 5 bases, with 16 bases between. The CDR3 is 16 amino acids. Drawing the rest from reference TRBV28 and TRBJ1-4, the complete variable domain is DVKVTQSSRYLVKRTGEKVFLECVQDMDHENMFWYRQDPGLGLRLIYFSYDVKMKEKGDIPEGYSVSREKKERFSLILESASTNQTSMYLCASSLAMPGTNEKLFFGSGTQLSVL.